Below, 13 T cell receptor beta chains from the same sample are listed, as sequenced in a study of blood T cell repertoires in COVID-19. Only in-frame clones appear in the TCRdb table, and some are missing; sequencing was by immunoSEQ multiplex PCR. The top ten clones hold approximately 40% of a sample with about 82,000 clones, around 82% of them seen once. Sequenced sample: peripheral blood. The receptor source for this set is a man between 60 and 75 years old with COVID-19, enrolled during active disease.

The rearrangement joins TRBV9 to TRBJ1-2; possible D gene TRBD1, 5 bases. In germline, CDR1 is SGDLS, CDR2 YYNGEE. The CDR3 runs 15 residues. Trimming took 0 bases from V and 7 from J, leaving 16 bases between them. DNA of the CDR3: TGTGCCAGCAGCGTAGGGGGAACAGGTTTAGGTGGCTACACCTTC. It codes for CASSVGGTGLGGYTF.

This clone was counted only a few times. The chain combines TRBV7-2 with TRBJ2-3, with a possible D match to TRBD2 (6 bases). The V gene's germline CDR1 is SGHTA and CDR2 FQGNSA. Trimming left V 7 bases short and J 3 bases short, with 17 bases between. This CDR3 contains 15 residues. The CDR3 reads CASTWTGSWTDTQYF. In DNA, the CDR3 is TGTGCCAGCACCTGGACCGGGAGCTGGACAGATACGCAGTATTTT. Complete variable domain (other parts from reference TRBV7-2 and TRBJ2-3): GAGVSQSPSNKVTEKGKDVELRCDPISGHTALYWYRQSLGQGLEFLIYFQGNSAPDKSGLPSDRFSAERTGGSVSTLTIQRTQQEDSAVYLCASTWTGSWTDTQYFGPGTRLTVL.

The V gene is TRBV18, the J gene TRBJ1-2; no clear D gene. With 2 bases removed from V and 4 bases from J, the gap between germline ends came to 11 bases. Germline CDR1 and CDR2: KGHSH and LQKENI. The CDR3 contains 14 residues. The CDR3 region has the DNA TGTGCCAGCTCACCAGAAGGGCGGGTCTATGGCTACACCTTC. It specifies CASSPEGRVYGYTF.

The chain is built from TRBV6-1 and TRBJ2-1; maybe TRBD2 (6 bases). This CDR3 is 16 amino acids long. CDR1 and CDR2 (germline): MNHNS, SASEGT. V lost 3 bases to trimming and J lost 0 bases, with 12 bases between them. CDR3 DNA: TGTGCCAGCAGTGACGGCGGGGCGGGCTCCTACAATGAGCAGTTCTTC. This sequence encodes CASSDGGAGSYNEQFF.

The sample holds a few counts of this clone. This chain's CDR3 is CASRGTGDNYGYTF. CDR3 nucleotide sequence: TGTGCCAGCAGGGGGACAGGGGACAACTATGGCTACACCTTC. The chain carries TRBV2 and TRBJ1-2, with 10 bases matching TRBD1. Germline values: CDR1 SNHLY, CDR2 FYNNEI. The trim removed 6 bases at V and 2 bases at J, leaving 3 bases unmatched. The CDR3 loop spans 14 amino acids.

This clone turned up a few times. The J gene is TRBJ2-1, the V gene TRBV6-5, with D perhaps TRBD1 (5 bases). The germline V and J ends were trimmed by 6 bases and 12 bases, with 12 bases remaining between them. The germline V gene has CDR1 MNHEY and CDR2 SVGAGI. The CDR3 loop spans 11 amino acids. CDR3 protein: CASRGPIGQFF. The CDR3 bases are TGTGCCAGCAGGGGGCCTATCGGGCAGTTCTTC.

The chain uses TRBV12-3 or TRBV12-4 and TRBJ2-5; 7 bases are shared with TRBD2. The trim removed 2 bases at V and 7 bases at J, leaving 4 bases unmatched. This CDR3 has 13 residues. CDR3: CASSLSGEGTQYF. In nucleotides, the CDR3 is TGTGCCAGCAGTTTATCGGGGGAGGGGACCCAGTACTTC.

The chain couples TRBV12-3 or TRBV12-4 to TRBJ1-1; no firm D call. This CDR3 is built from 13 residues. V lost 3 bases and J 4 bases, leaving 9 bases between the germline ends. This chain's CDR3 is CASSFTGITEAFF. CDR3 bases: TGTGCCAGCAGTTTTACGGGTATCACTGAAGCTTTCTTT.

This clone was seen many times. The chain combines TRBV6-2 or TRBV6-3 with TRBJ2-7; no clear D. CDR3 length equals 13 residues. The V gene's germline CDR1 is MNHEY and CDR2 SVGEGT. The V and J ends lost 4 bases and 1 base respectively, with 8 bases between them. The CDR3 loop is CASSWAPSYEQYF. The CDR3 DNA sequence: TGTGCCAGCAGTTGGGCACCTTCCTACGAGCAGTACTTC.

The rearrangement uses TRBV30 and TRBJ1-2, with D perhaps TRBD1 (5 bases). Germline V gene data show CDR1 as GTSNPN and CDR2 as SVGIG (reference sequence). V lost 4 bases and J 6 bases, leaving 15 bases between the germline ends. The CDR3 consists of 13 residues. The CDR3 spells CAWIMGGIDGYTF. Written as DNA, the CDR3 is TGTGCCTGGATCATGGGGGGGATTGATGGCTACACCTTC.

This chain uses TRBV6-2 or TRBV6-3 with TRBJ1-1; D is unresolved. Germline assignment: CDR1 MNHEY and CDR2 SVGEGT. This CDR3 region has 14 residues. Deletions cut 2 bases from V and 3 bases from J, with 10 bases between. The DNA for the CDR3 is TGTGCCAGCAGTTACCTGCTCGGGTACACTGAAGCTTTCTTT. Its protein is CASSYLLGYTEAFF.

This clone was recorded a few times. The rearrangement links TRBV15 to TRBJ2-5; 9 bases are shared with TRBD1. Germline V gene sequence: CDR1 LNHNV, CDR2 YYDKDF (reference sequence). V was pared by 5 bases and J by 4 bases, with 8 bases of the junction left unmatched. CDR3 length equals 15 residues. CDR3 in DNA: TGTGCCACCAGCTCCGGACAGGGGCTCGTAGAGACCCAGTACTTC. It translates to CATSSGQGLVETQYF.

This rearrangement joins TRBV29-1 to TRBJ2-2, with 8 bases aligning to TRBD1. V shed 4 bases, J shed 2 bases, and the junction held 3 bases outside the gene matches. The germline CDR1 and CDR2 sequences are SQVTM and ANQGSEA. This CDR3 contains 14 residues. The CDR3 is CSVVDRVNTGELFF. In DNA form, the CDR3 reads TGCAGCGTTGTGGACAGGGTTAACACCGGGGAGCTGTTTTTT.